Each of the 27 T cell receptor beta chains below was sequenced from the same sample in a study of blood T cell repertoires in COVID-19. The assay was immunoSEQ multiplex PCR, and TCRdb's table has in-frame clones only and misses some. The sample has about 200,000 clones; 80% are singletons. The sequencing input was peripheral blood. The source of these receptors is a woman in her seventies with acute or convalescent COVID-19.

This rearrangement joins TRBV12-3 or TRBV12-4 to TRBJ2-7; 8 bases match TRBD1. CDR3 length: 13 residues. With 7 bases clipped from V and 2 bases from J, the junction kept 4 bases outside the gene matches. This chain's CDR3 is CASTGGLTYEQYF. The CDR3 DNA reads TGTGCCAGCACAGGGGGCCTCACCTACGAGCAGTACTTC.

This chain uses TRBV7-9 with TRBJ2-1; 15 positions match TRBD2. Germline CDR1 is SEHNR and CDR2 is FQNEAQ (reference sequence). The CDR3 runs to 16 residues. J lost 12 bases, V lost 1 base, and 7 bases had no gene match. CDR3 bases: TGTGCCAGCAGCTTAGACCACGGACTAGCGGGGGGGGCGCAGTTCTTC. Translation: CASSLDHGLAGGAQFF.

This chain links TRBV5-1 with TRBJ2-2; 7 bases match TRBD1. Germline V gene lookup returns CDR1 SGHRS and CDR2 YFSETQ. V shed 0 bases and J 6 bases; nucleotides not matched to a gene: 5. This CDR3 contains 15 residues. The DNA for the CDR3 is TGCGCCAGCAGCTTGGCTGTTCAGGGGGCCGGGGAGCTGTTTTTT. Translation: CASSLAVQGAGELFF.

There are a few counts of this clone. The chain employs TRBV4-3 and TRBJ1-2, with D maybe TRBD1 (5 bases). The V end was cut by 3 bases, the J end by 1 base, with 9 bases between. Germline V gene lookup returns CDR1 LGHNA and CDR2 YSLEER. The CDR3 covers 14 residues. This chain's CDR3 is CASSHTQVNYGYTF. The CDR3 DNA reads TGCGCCAGCAGCCACACACAGGTTAACTATGGCTACACCTTC.

The genes are TRBV6-2 or TRBV6-3 and TRBJ2-7; the D gene is possibly TRBD1 (6 bases). Germline V gives CDR1 MNHEY, CDR2 SVGEGT. The CDR3 consists of 12 residues. Trimming removed 5 bases from V and 7 bases from J, with 12 bases in between. The CDR3 nucleotides read TGTGCCAGCAGTGACAGGCCCAATGAGCAGTACTTC. Amino acids: CASSDRPNEQYF.

This clone has more than one count but fewer than ten. The chain is built from TRBV4-1 and TRBJ2-3; 9 bases are a match to TRBD2. The germline CDR1 and CDR2 sequences are MGHRA and YSYEKL. The CDR3 is made up of 14 amino acids. Trimming at V came to 4 bases and at J to 1 base, leaving 0 bases not matched to a gene. This CDR3 reads CASSLAGGTDTQYF. CDR3 nucleotides: TGCGCCAGCAGCCTAGCGGGGGGCACAGATACGCAGTATTTT.

The chain links TRBV5-5 to TRBJ1-1; TRBD1 matches 7 bases. The V gene's germline CDR1 is SGHKS and CDR2 YYEKEE (reference sequence). V lost 5 bases to trimming and J lost 1 base; unmatched junction nucleotides: 8. The CDR3 totals 15 residues. CDR3 DNA sequence: TGTGCCAGCAGTTATGATGGACAGGCGAACACTGAAGCTTTCTTT. This encodes CASSYDGQANTEAFF.

This clone occurred once. The chain employs TRBV19 and TRBJ1-2, with 9 bases fitting TRBD1. The V gene's germline CDR1 is LNHDA and CDR2 SQIVND (reference sequence). V lost 3 bases, J lost 5 bases, and 4 bases stayed unmatched. The CDR3 loop spans 14 amino acids. The CDR3 nucleotides read TGTGCCAGTAGTATCACAGGGGGCGGGTATGGCTACACCTTC. Translation gives CASSITGGGYGYTF.

The rearrangement links TRBV3-1 (or the pseudogene TRBV3-2) to TRBJ2-3; 11 bases fit TRBD2. CDR1 and CDR2 from the germline V gene are LGHDT and YNNKEL (reference sequence). The trim removed 5 bases at V and 3 bases at J, leaving 10 bases unmatched. This CDR3 contains 17 residues. CDR3 in DNA: TGTGCCAGCAGCTTGTACTTGGGACTAGCGGAAACAGATACGCAGTATTTT. Protein product: CASSLYLGLAETDTQYF.

This clone was recorded only once. V is TRBV6-5 and J is TRBJ2-2; possibly TRBD2 for D (6 bases). V lost 11 bases and J lost 1, with 17 bases in between. Germline CDR1 and CDR2: MNHEY and SVGAGI. The CDR3 runs to 15 residues. The DNA for the CDR3 is TGTGCCGGGGGGACCCCGGCAGGGAACACCGGGGAGCTGTTTTTT. Its translation is CAGGTPAGNTGELFF.

This rearrangement joins TRBV15 to TRBJ1-2; D might be TRBD1 (6 bases). The germline CDR1 and CDR2 sequences are LNHNV and YYDKDF (reference sequence). The CDR3 extends over 14 amino acids. V lost 0 bases, J lost 7 bases, and 12 bases lay in between. CDR3 nucleotide sequence: TGTGCCACCAGCAGAGACAGGGGAATGGGTGGCTACACCTTC. This translates into CATSRDRGMGGYTF. Looking up the rest from reference TRBV15 and TRBJ1-2 gives the full variable domain: DAMVIQNPRYQVTQFGKPVTLSCSQTLNHNVMYWYQQKSSQAPKLLFHYYDKDFNNEADTPDNFQSRRPNTSFCFLDIRSPGLGDTAMYLCATSRDRGMGGYTFGSGTRLTVV.

The V gene is TRBV4-3, the J gene TRBJ2-3; 12 nucleotides agree with TRBD2. Germline V gene data show CDR1 as LGHNA and CDR2 as YSLEER. This CDR3 spans 19 amino acids. V shed 2 bases, J shed 2 bases, and the junction held 11 bases outside the gene matches. This CDR3 reads CASSQTAGLAGIDTDTQYF. In DNA, the CDR3 is TGCGCCAGCAGCCAAACAGCAGGACTAGCGGGGATAGACACAGATACGCAGTATTTT.

The chain links TRBV6-5 to TRBJ2-3; 10 bases are a match to TRBD2. V lost 7 bases to trimming and J lost 6 bases; unmatched junction nucleotides: 4. In germline, CDR1 is MNHEY, CDR2 SVGAGI. This CDR3 is 13 amino acids long. Here the CDR3 DNA reads TGTGCCAGCACCCGAGCGGGGGGGGATACGCAGTATTTT. Translation: CASTRAGGDTQYF.

CDR3 coding DNA: TGCGCCAGCAGCCAACTTGGAGGGTATAACATTCAGTACTTC. Its protein product is CASSQLGGYNIQYF. The V and J genes are TRBV4-1 and TRBJ2-4, with D perhaps TRBD2 (6 bases). The germline gives CDR1 MGHRA, CDR2 YSYEKL. V lost 2 bases and J 7 bases, leaving 12 bases between the germline ends. The CDR3 extends over 14 amino acids.

V and J are TRBV3-1 (or the pseudogene TRBV3-2) and TRBJ1-4, with no clear D. The CDR3 extends over 15 amino acids. The V gene lost 4 bases and the J gene lost 0 bases, with 9 bases spanning the gap. CDR1 and CDR2 from the germline V gene are LGHDT and YNNKEL (reference sequence). CDR3 in DNA: TGTGCCAGCAGCCCTCGGGTTGCAACTAATGAAAAACTGTTTTTT. This sequence encodes CASSPRVATNEKLFF.

J is TRBJ2-3 and V is TRBV2, with 9 bases identical to TRBD1. This CDR3 is 13 amino acids long. Per germline, CDR1 SNHLY and CDR2 FYNNEI. Losses at the gene ends were 8 bases for V and 7 bases for J; bases not matched to a gene: 7. The CDR3 region has the DNA TGTGCCAGCGAGGGACAGGGAGAAAATACGCAGTATTTT. Protein: CASEGQGENTQYF. The full variable domain, in which reference TRBV2 and TRBJ2-3 provide the parts outside the CDR3, is EPEVTQTPSHQVTQMGQEVILRCVPISNHLYFYWYRQILGQKVEFLVSFYNNEISEKSEIFDDQFSVERPDGSNFTLKIRSTKLEDSAMYFCASEGQGENTQYFGPGTRLTVL.

This chain connects TRBV5-1 to TRBJ1-2, with 9 bases lining up with TRBD1. V shed 3 bases and J 5 bases; nucleotides not matched to a gene: 5. The germline CDR1 and CDR2 sequences are SGHRS and YFSETQ. This CDR3 is built from 14 residues. The CDR3 reads CASSSQGAEYGYTF. CDR3 sequence (DNA): TGCGCCAGCAGCTCACAGGGGGCTGAGTATGGCTACACCTTC.

J is TRBJ1-2 and V is TRBV15; D is unresolved. V shed 0 bases and J shed 0 bases, with 14 bases lying between them. Per germline, CDR1 LNHNV and CDR2 YYDKDF (reference sequence). The CDR3 runs to 17 residues. The CDR3 DNA is TGTGCCACCAGCAGAGATCTTAGCGGGAGTTCTAACTATGGCTACACCTTC. Translation gives CATSRDLSGSSNYGYTF.

Only one count was recorded for this clone. V usage is TRBV10-3 and J usage is TRBJ2-5; TRBD2 aligns across 7 bases. Germline V gene sequence: CDR1 ENHRY, CDR2 SYGVKD. Trimming at V came to 11 bases and at J to 5 bases, leaving 11 bases not matched to a gene. The CDR3 covers 13 residues. The CDR3 DNA reads TGTGCCGCCCTCGGGGGGATTGGGGAGACCCAGTACTTC. Translating gives CAALGGIGETQYF.

This clone was seen a few times. This sequence joins TRBV6-5 and TRBJ1-6; possibly TRBD1 for D (6 bases). Trimming left V 7 bases short and J 5 bases short, with 15 bases between. The CDR3 is 15 amino acids. The V gene's germline CDR1 is MNHEY and CDR2 SVGAGI. CDR3 amino acids: CASIVGGSHNSPLHF. Written as DNA, the CDR3 is TGTGCCAGCATCGTAGGGGGATCTCATAATTCACCCCTCCACTTT.

This clone is a singleton in its sample. The J gene is TRBJ1-4, the V gene TRBV6-5; D call uncertain. Germline V lookup: CDR1 MNHEY, CDR2 SVGAGI. The CDR3 spans 15 residues. With 4 bases removed from V and 8 bases from J, the gap between germline ends came to 17 bases. CDR3 region: CASSFNAVRVEKLFF. CDR3 in DNA: TGTGCCAGCAGTTTCAACGCAGTGAGGGTGGAAAAACTGTTTTTT.

This rearrangement joins TRBV3-1 (or the pseudogene TRBV3-2) to TRBJ2-5; weak D call: TRBD2 (7 bases). Looked up from germline, CDR1 is LGHDT and CDR2 is YNNKEL (reference sequence). The length of the CDR3 is 16 residues. The V end lost 0 bases, the J end lost 4 bases, and 15 bases lay between the germline ends. The CDR3 protein is CASSQEGGAAAETQYF. CDR3 bases: TGTGCCAGCAGCCAAGAAGGGGGGGCAGCTGCAGAGACCCAGTACTTC.

This chain uses TRBV5-8 with TRBJ2-7, with TRBD2 identical over 7 bases. This CDR3 has 15 residues. The germline V gene has CDR1 SGHTS and CDR2 YDEGEE. J gave up 4 bases and V 5 bases, and 12 bases lay outside the gene matches. CDR3 protein: CASSPSGDGIYEQYF. DNA of the CDR3: TGTGCCAGCAGTCCCAGCGGGGACGGTATATACGAGCAGTACTTC.

This clone was counted between two and nine times. This chain connects TRBV6-2 or TRBV6-3 to TRBJ2-1; 9 bases are a match to TRBD1. J was trimmed by 6 bases and V by 6 bases; bases with no gene match: 9. CDR1 and CDR2 (germline): MNHEY, SVGEGT. This CDR3 comprises 15 residues. CDR3 bases: TGTGCCAGCAGCTCCTACAGGGGGCGAGGCAATGAGCAGTTCTTC. Translated, it gives CASSSYRGRGNEQFF.

The chain has TRBV7-2 and TRBJ2-3; D is unresolved. V was cut by 5 bases and J by 2 bases, with 11 bases left in between. CDR1 and CDR2 (germline): SGHTA, FQGNSA. This CDR3 has 14 amino acids. The CDR3 DNA follows: TGTGCCAGCAGCCCCGCTAGAGTCACAGATACGCAGTATTTT. It translates to CASSPARVTDTQYF.

This clone was found once. The rearrangement links TRBV24-1 to TRBJ1-2; perhaps TRBD1 as D (6 bases). CDR1 KGHDR and CDR2 SFDVKD come from the germline V gene. This CDR3 has 14 amino acids. The V end lost 0 bases, the J end lost 4 bases, and 8 bases lay between the germline ends. The CDR3 spells CATSDLVRGYGYTF. CDR3 in DNA: TGTGCCACCAGTGATTTGGTCAGGGGCTATGGCTACACCTTC.

This rearrangement joins TRBV10-1 to TRBJ1-1; D remains unclear. The CDR3 extends over 13 amino acids. Germline V lookup: CDR1 WNHNN, CDR2 SYGVQD (reference sequence). V lost 4 bases to trimming and J lost 8 bases, with 14 bases between them. Here the CDR3 reads CASSGPLTSEAFF. As DNA, the CDR3 is TGCGCCAGCAGTGGGCCGTTGACATCAGAAGCTTTCTTT.